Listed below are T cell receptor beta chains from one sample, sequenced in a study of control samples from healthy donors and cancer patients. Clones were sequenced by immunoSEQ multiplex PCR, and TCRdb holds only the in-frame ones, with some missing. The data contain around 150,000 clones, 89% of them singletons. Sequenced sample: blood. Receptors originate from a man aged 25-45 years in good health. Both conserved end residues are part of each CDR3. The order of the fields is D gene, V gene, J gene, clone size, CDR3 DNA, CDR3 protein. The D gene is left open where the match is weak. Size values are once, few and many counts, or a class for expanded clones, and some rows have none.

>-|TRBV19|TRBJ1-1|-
TGTGCCAGTAGTATAGTCGGGGGTGCGGCTTTCTTT
CASSIVGGAAFF
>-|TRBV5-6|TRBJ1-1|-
TGTGCCAGCACCTCGGGACAAGAAGCTTTCTTT
CASTSGQEAFF
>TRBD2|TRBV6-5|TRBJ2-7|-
TGTGCCAGCAGTCGCTTTGCGGGAGTAGGCTACGAGCAGTACTTC
CASSRFAGVGYEQYF
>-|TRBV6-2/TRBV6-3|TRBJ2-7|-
TGTGCCAGCAGTTGGGGGTTTGAGTACGAGCAGTACTTC
CASSWGFEYEQYF
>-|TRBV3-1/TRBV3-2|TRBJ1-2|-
TGTGCCAGCAGCCAAGTGAGGGGGGACTATGGCTACACCTTC
CASSQVRGDYGYTF
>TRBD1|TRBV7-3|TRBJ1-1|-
TGTGCCAGCAGCTGGACAGGGAACACTGAAGCTTTCTTT
CASSWTGNTEAFF
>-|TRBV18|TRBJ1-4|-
TGTGCCAGCTCACCAGAACCGGTAAAACTGTTTTTT
CASSPEPVKLFF
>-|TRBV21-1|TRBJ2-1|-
TGTGCCAGCAGCAAAATGGACCGAGATACCTACAATGAGCAGTTCTTC
CASSKMDRDTYNEQFF
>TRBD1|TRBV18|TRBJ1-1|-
TGTGCCAGCTCAACAGTCGGACAGGGGAACACTGAAGCTTTCTTT
CASSTVGQGNTEAFF
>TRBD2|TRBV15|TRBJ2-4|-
TGTGCCACCAGCAGATCTAGCGGGGGGGCACGGGACATTCAGTACTTC
CATSRSSGGARDIQYF
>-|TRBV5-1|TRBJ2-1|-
TGCGCCAGCAGCCCCGGGGGTAGGGGCTACAATGAGCAGTTCTTC
CASSPGGRGYNEQFF
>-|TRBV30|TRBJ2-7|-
TGTGCCTGGAGTGCAGGGAGACGATACGAGCAGTACTTC
CAWSAGRRYEQYF
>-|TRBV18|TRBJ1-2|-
TGTGCCAGCCAAAGACAGAGCATTAACTATGGCTACACCTTC
CASQRQSINYGYTF
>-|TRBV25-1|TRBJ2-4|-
TGTGCCAGCAGTACGGGGCCCGTTGCCATTCAGTACTTC
CASSTGPVAIQYF
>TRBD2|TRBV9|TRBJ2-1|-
TGTGCCAGCAGCGTAGGACTAGCGGGAGGGTCGCCCGCACAGAATGAGCAGTTCTTC
CASSVGLAGGSPAQNEQFF
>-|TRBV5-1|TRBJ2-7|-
TGCGCCAGCAGCTTGTTCGGGGGAACCTACGAGCAGTACTTC
CASSLFGGTYEQYF
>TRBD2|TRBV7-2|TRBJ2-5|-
TGTGCCAGCAGCTCTACCCGGACTAGCGTGAGAGAGACCCAGTACTTC
CASSSTRTSVRETQYF
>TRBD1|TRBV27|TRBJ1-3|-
TGTGCCAGCAACCCGGGACAGGGGGCTTCCGGAAACACCATATATTTT
CASNPGQGASGNTIYF
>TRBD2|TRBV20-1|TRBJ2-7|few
TGCAGTGCTAGTGGGCTAGCGGGAGATAACGAGCAGTACTTC
CSASGLAGDNEQYF
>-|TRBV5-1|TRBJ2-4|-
TGCGCCAGCACGCCCATCGCGGGACCAAAAAACATTCAGTACTTC
CASTPIAGPKNIQYF
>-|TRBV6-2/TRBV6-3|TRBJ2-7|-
TGTGCCAGCAGCCGGGGACACTCCTACGAGCAGTACTTC
CASSRGHSYEQYF
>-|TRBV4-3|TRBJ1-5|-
TGCGCCAGCAGCCAAGATATGGGTCAGGGCGTTCAGCCCCAGCATTTT
CASSQDMGQGVQPQHF
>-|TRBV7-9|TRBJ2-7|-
TGTGCCAGCAGCTTAGGGGGCGGTTTGGAGCAGTACTTC
CASSLGGGLEQYF
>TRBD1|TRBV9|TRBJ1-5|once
TGTGCCAGCAGCGTAGAAGGGGGCCCTCAGCCCCAGCATTTT
CASSVEGGPQPQHF
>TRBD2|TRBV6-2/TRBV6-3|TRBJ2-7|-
TGTGCCAGCAGTTACATGGGCGGGAGCTCCTACGAGCAGTACTTC
CASSYMGGSSYEQYF
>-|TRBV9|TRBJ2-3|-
TGTGCCAGCAGCGTAGAGGGGGGGGGCACAGATACGCAGTATTTT
CASSVEGGGTDTQYF
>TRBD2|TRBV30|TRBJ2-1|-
TGTGCCTGGGGACTAGCGGGGTACAATGAGCAGTTCTTC
CAWGLAGYNEQFF
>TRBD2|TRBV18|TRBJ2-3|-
TGTGCCAGCTCACCTGGGACTAGCGGGAGTATGGATACGCAGTATTTT
CASSPGTSGSMDTQYF
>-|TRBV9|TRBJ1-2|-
TGTGCCAGCAGCCCCCAAGTGGGGGGGGGCTATGGCTACACCTTC
CASSPQVGGGYGYTF
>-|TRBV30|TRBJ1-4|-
TGTGCCTGGAGTTTAACTAGGCAGCCTACTAATGAAAAACTGTTTTTT
CAWSLTRQPTNEKLFF
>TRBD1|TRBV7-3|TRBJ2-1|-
TGTGCCAGCAGCCCCGACAGGGTAAATGATGAGCAGTTCTTC
CASSPDRVNDEQFF
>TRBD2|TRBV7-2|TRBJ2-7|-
TGTGCCAGCAGCTTAGGGGGACTAGTGGGGACCAACGAGCAGTACTTC
CASSLGGLVGTNEQYF
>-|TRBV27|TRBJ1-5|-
TGTGCCAGCAGTTTGGGAAAGCAGGGGCGTCAGCCCCAGCATTTT
CASSLGKQGRQPQHF
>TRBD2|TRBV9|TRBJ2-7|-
TGTGCCAGCAGCGGCTCGGGGGGGCCTGGGAACGAGCAGTACTTC
CASSGSGGPGNEQYF
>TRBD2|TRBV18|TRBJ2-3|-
TGTGCCAGCTCACCAATCGGACTAGCCCCCACAGATACGCAGTATTTT
CASSPIGLAPTDTQYF
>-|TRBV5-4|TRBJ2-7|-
TGTGCCAGCAGCTTGAAATCCGGAGCCGCTGTGTACGAGCAGTACTTC
CASSLKSGAAVYEQYF
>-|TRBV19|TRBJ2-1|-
TGTGCCAGTAGTATAGCTTGGCAGGGTGTCGGCGAGCAGTTCTTC
CASSIAWQGVGEQFF
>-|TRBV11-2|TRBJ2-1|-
TGTGCCAGCAGCTTACCGCGGGCCAGGGGCTACAATGAGCAGTTCTTC
CASSLPRARGYNEQFF
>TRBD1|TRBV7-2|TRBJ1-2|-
TGTGCCAGCAGCCGCGGGGACAGGGGGAACTATGGCTACACCTTC
CASSRGDRGNYGYTF
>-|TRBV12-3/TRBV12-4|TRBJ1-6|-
TGTGCCAGCAGCGACGGGCCAAAACCCCTCCACTTT
CASSDGPKPLHF
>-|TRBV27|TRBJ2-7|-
TGTGCCAGCAGAGCCGACTGGAGCTCCTACGAGCAGTACTTC
CASRADWSSYEQYF
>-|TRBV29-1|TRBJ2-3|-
TGCAGCGTAGATACGCAGTATTTT
CSVDTQYF
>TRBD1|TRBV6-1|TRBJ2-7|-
TGTGCCAGCAGTGAAGCGGGACAGGATCCCTACGAGCAGTACTTC
CASSEAGQDPYEQYF
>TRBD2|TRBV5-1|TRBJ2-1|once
TGCGCCAGCAACCCTATTAGACGTAGCGGGAGTCCCGGGAAGCAGTTCTTC
CASNPIRRSGSPGKQFF
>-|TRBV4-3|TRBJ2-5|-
TGCGCCAGCAGCCAAGATTCACTTTACGTGGGAGAGACCCAGTACTTC
CASSQDSLYVGETQYF
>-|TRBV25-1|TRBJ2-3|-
TGTGCCAGCAGTGTGCCGGGAGCTGGAGATACGCAGTATTTT
CASSVPGAGDTQYF
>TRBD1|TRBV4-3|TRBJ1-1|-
TGCGCCAGCAGCCAACAACAGGGGAGGTGGACTGAAGCTTTCTTT
CASSQQQGRWTEAFF
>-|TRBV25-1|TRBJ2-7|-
TGTGCCAGCAGTGATATTGGTCCGGCCCCCGGCAAATCGGGCGAGCAGTACTTC
CASSDIGPAPGKSGEQYF
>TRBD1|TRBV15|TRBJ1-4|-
TGTGCCACCAGCAGGGGACAGGGGGGGATCAATGAAAAACTGTTTTTT
CATSRGQGGINEKLFF
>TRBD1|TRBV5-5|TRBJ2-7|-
TGTGCCAGCAGCGTCAGGACAGGGTCCAACGAGCAGTACTTC
CASSVRTGSNEQYF
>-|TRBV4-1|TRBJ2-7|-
TGCGCCAGCAGCCAGGGACTCCGAGAGGGCTACGAGCAGTACTTC
CASSQGLREGYEQYF
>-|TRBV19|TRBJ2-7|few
TGTGCCAGTAGTATAGCGGTGGGACCTAGGAGCTCCTACGAGCAGTACTTC
CASSIAVGPRSSYEQYF
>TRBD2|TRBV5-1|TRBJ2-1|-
TGCGCCAGCAGCTCGGGAGGGACAAATGAGCAGTTCTTC
CASSSGGTNEQFF
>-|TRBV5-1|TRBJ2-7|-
TGCGCCAGCAGCGGGCCAGGGCAGGAGCAGTACTTC
CASSGPGQEQYF
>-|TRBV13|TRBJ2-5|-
TGTGCCAGCAGCCTCGGGCAGGGGTTTCAAGAGACCCAGTACTTC
CASSLGQGFQETQYF
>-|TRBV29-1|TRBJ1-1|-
TGCAGCGTGAGGAACACTGAAGCTTTCTTT
CSVRNTEAFF
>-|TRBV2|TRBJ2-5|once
TGTGCCAGCAGAAGAGACCAAGAGACCCAGTACTTC
CASRRDQETQYF